Presented here are 26 T cell receptor beta chains from one specimen sequenced in a study of CXCR3-negative and CXCR3-positive naive CD8 T cells. The libraries of TRB cDNA were prepared using 5' RACE with UMI labels. From its re-call of the 5' RACE reads, TCRdb lists each CDR3 protein once, without DNA. The sample totals some 61,000 distinct CDR3 sequences. The sequenced sample consisted of naive CXCR3- CD8+ T cells from blood. As to subset: CD45RO-CCR7+CD27+CD95- naive CD8+ T cells lacking CXCR3 (TNR3-). The receptors shown here come from a human donor in good health. Some clones in this sample may be carry-over from other donors' samples.

The rearrangement joins TRBV9 to TRBJ2-1. The CDR3 runs to 13 residues. The germline V gene encodes CDR1 SGDLS and CDR2 YYNGEE. The CDR3 region is CASSVDSYNEQFF.

The V call is TRBV20-1, the J call TRBJ2-1; the D call of TRBD1 rests on TCRdb alone, since no DNA is present to check it. The CDR3 spans 14 residues. Germline CDR1 and CDR2: DFQATT and SNEGSKA (reference sequence). The CDR3 spells CSARDRGDYNEQFF.

The chain is built from TRBV29-1 and TRBJ1-1; lacking DNA, the TRBD1 call made by TCRdb goes unchecked. This CDR3 spans 14 amino acids. Germline V gene data show CDR1 as SQVTM and CDR2 as ANQGSEA. The CDR3 is CSADGQGLDTEAFF.

V is TRBV14 and J is TRBJ2-5; TCRdb names TRBD1, which stays unverified in the absence of DNA. Germline assignment: CDR1 SGHDN and CDR2 FVKESK. The CDR3 is 15 amino acids. The CDR3 region is CASSPLRQGAETQYF.

The chain joins TRBV6-2 or TRBV6-3 to TRBJ2-1; the D call from TCRdb, TRBD2, cannot be confirmed without DNA. This CDR3 contains 16 residues. CDR1 and CDR2 from the germline V gene are MNHEY and SVGEGT. The CDR3 sequence: CASKKETSGFMDEQFF.

V and J are TRBV7-9 and TRBJ2-7; checking the TCRdb D call of TRBD1 is not possible without DNA. This CDR3 spans 14 amino acids. Per germline, CDR1 SEHNR and CDR2 FQNEAQ (reference sequence). The CDR3 is CASSSTDRAYEQYF. Using reference TRBV7-9 and TRBJ2-7 for the parts outside the CDR3, the full variable domain is DTGVSQNPRHKITKRGQNVTFRCDPISEHNRLYWYRQTLGQGPEFLTYFQNEAQLEKSRLLSDRFSAERPKGSFSTLEIQRTEQGDSAMYLCASSSTDRAYEQYFGPGTRLTVT.

The rearrangement joins TRBV10-1 to TRBJ2-3; the TCRdb D gene call, TRBD1, has no DNA to confirm it. CDR3 length: 16 residues. Per germline, CDR1 WNHNN and CDR2 SYGVQD (reference sequence). The CDR3 loop is CASSEWTGDSTDTQYF.

This CDR3 reads CASSLERGRETQYF. V and J are TRBV5-1 and TRBJ2-5; TCRdb indicates TRBD1, and absent DNA this call remains unverified. The CDR3 is 14 amino acids. Germline V lookup: CDR1 SGHRS, CDR2 YFSETQ.

This chain connects TRBV5-1 to TRBJ1-1. Germline V gene sequence: CDR1 SGHRS, CDR2 YFSETQ. The CDR3 totals 14 residues. CDR3 sequence reads: CASSLDRGDTEAFF.

The CDR3 sequence: CSVEMGQGSYEQYF. The V gene is TRBV29-1, the J gene TRBJ2-7; TCRdb names TRBD1, which stays unverified in the absence of DNA. There are 14 residues in the CDR3. Germline CDR1 is SQVTM and CDR2 is ANQGSEA.

The V call is TRBV28, the J call TRBJ2-1; TCRdb's D gene call, TRBD2, goes unchecked for lack of DNA. The CDR3 is 18 residues long. CDR1 MDHEN and CDR2 SYDVKM come from the germline V gene. CDR3: CASSPNGLAGGRVNEQFF.

The V call is TRBV29-1, the J call TRBJ2-5; lacking DNA, the TRBD2 call made by TCRdb goes unchecked. Germline values: CDR1 SQVTM, CDR2 ANQGSEA. This CDR3 spans 15 amino acids. The CDR3 sequence: CSSDRLAGGQETQYF.

This chain joins TRBV7-3 and TRBJ1-1; TCRdb lists TRBD1, though no DNA is available to test this call. CDR1 is SGHTA, CDR2 FQGTGA, per germline. The CDR3 length is 15 residues. CDR3 sequence: CASSSLGQGGTEAFF.

The V call is TRBV6-2 or TRBV6-3, the J call TRBJ1-1; TCRdb's D gene call, TRBD1, goes unchecked for lack of DNA. The germline gives CDR1 MNHEY, CDR2 SVGEGT. The CDR3 loop spans 16 amino acids. The CDR3 spells CASLDSAGAMNTEAFF.

The rearrangement links TRBV7-2 to TRBJ2-7; TCRdb indicates TRBD1, and absent DNA this call remains unverified. The CDR3 has 13 residues. Germline V gene lookup returns CDR1 SGHTA and CDR2 FQGNSA. The CDR3 sequence: CASSHGQGQEQYF.

The chain is built from TRBV28 and TRBJ2-2; TCRdb's D call of TRBD1 is untestable without DNA. The germline V gene has CDR1 MDHEN and CDR2 SYDVKM. The CDR3 loop spans 14 amino acids. CDR3 sequence: CASSLPQGSGELFF.

The chain has TRBV28 and TRBJ1-5; TCRdb's D gene call, TRBD1, goes unchecked for lack of DNA. This CDR3 is 14 amino acids long. In germline, CDR1 is MDHEN, CDR2 SYDVKM. The CDR3 region is CASSLLQGRQPQHF.

V gene TRBV9 combines with J gene TRBJ2-7. CDR1 is SGDLS, CDR2 YYNGEE, per germline. The CDR3 is made up of 11 amino acids. The CDR3 is CASGGAYEQYF.

This chain links TRBV20-1 with TRBJ1-2; TCRdb's assignment of TRBD1 cannot be checked, as there is no DNA. Germline V gene lookup returns CDR1 DFQATT and CDR2 SNEGSKA (reference sequence). This CDR3 region has 14 residues. CDR3 in amino acids: CSALGTVANYGYTF.

The rearrangement links TRBV7-8 to TRBJ1-2; lacking DNA, the TRBD1 call made by TCRdb goes unchecked. CDR3 length equals 18 residues. CDR1 is SGHVS and CDR2 is FQNEAQ in the germline V gene. The CDR3 spells CASSLRGNRGQQGYGYTF.

The CDR3 sequence is CASSYGGQNTGELFF. The chain uses TRBV6-2 or TRBV6-3 and TRBJ2-2; TCRdb picks TRBD1, but there is no DNA to check that call. Looked up from germline, CDR1 is MNHEY and CDR2 is SVGEGT. The CDR3 is made up of 15 amino acids.

The chain couples TRBV11-2 to TRBJ2-5. CDR1 and CDR2 from the germline V gene are SGHAT and FQNNGV. The CDR3 length is 15 residues. The CDR3 reads CASSLDLGAGETQYF.

The gene calls are TRBV29-1 and TRBJ1-2. This CDR3 region has 11 residues. The germline CDR1 and CDR2 sequences are SQVTM and ANQGSEA. The CDR3 sequence is CSVPENYGYTF.

The rearrangement uses TRBV6-5 and TRBJ2-7; the D gene TCRdb calls, TRBD2, cannot be checked with no DNA. This CDR3 has 15 residues. Germline CDR1 MNHEY, CDR2 SVGAGI. The CDR3 is CASSYQALPTYEQYF.

The rearrangement uses TRBV29-1 and TRBJ2-2; TCRdb indicates TRBD2, and absent DNA this call remains unverified. Per the germline V gene, CDR1 is SQVTM and CDR2 is ANQGSEA. The CDR3 has 13 residues. The CDR3 loop reads CSVEGRVTGELFF.

This CDR3 reads CSVALTDYGYTF. The chain couples TRBV29-1 to TRBJ1-2; TCRdb designates TRBD1, a call that cannot be tested without DNA. Germline loops: CDR1 SQVTM, CDR2 ANQGSEA. The CDR3 totals 12 residues.